This is a list of T cell receptor beta chains from one sample in a study of post-analysis software for immune sequencing data. MiXCR, applied by TCRdb to the PCR reads, yields one record per CDR3 protein. The table includes fewer than 700,000 distinct CDR3 sequences, roughly 40% detected once. Input material: blood. These receptors were collected from a girl aged 10-17 years with multiple sclerosis. Both conserved end residues are part of each CDR3. The D gene is left open where the match is weak. Clone size is shown for a subset of rows, as once, few, many or a class of expanded clone.

cdr3_aa	cdr3_nt	j_call	d_call	v_call	clone_size
CASSPGLAGAAPHNEQFF	TGTGCCAGCAGCCCCGGACTAGCGGGGGCCGCTCCCCACAATGAGCAGTTCTTC	TRBJ2-1	TRBD2	TRBV5-6	few
CASSHVRGMQETQYF	TGTGCCAGCTCTCACGTCAGGGGGATGCAAGAGACCCAGTACTTC	TRBJ2-5	TRBD1	TRBV6-6	NA
CASSQDVSVGYTF	TGCGCCAGCAGCCAAGATGTGTCCGTCGGCTACACCTTC	TRBJ1-2	NA	TRBV4-1	NA
CSTRRGVETQYF	TGCAGTACACGGCGTGGGGTGGAGACCCAGTACTTC	TRBJ2-5	NA	TRBV20-1	few
CASSVTGVAYEQYF	TGTGCCAGCAGCGTCACAGGGGTCGCCTACGAGCAGTACTTC	TRBJ2-7	TRBD1	TRBV6-5	NA
CAISESGVREQFF	TGTGCAATCAGTGAGTCGGGGGTCCGTGAGCAGTTCTTC	TRBJ2-1	NA	TRBV10-3	NA
CASSQDRGGRETQYF	TGTGCCAGCAGCCAAGATCGAGGGGGCAGGGAGACCCAGTACTTC	TRBJ2-5	TRBD1	TRBV4-2	NA
CASSYTQGYEQYF	TGTGCCAGCAGCTATACCCAGGGCTACGAGCAGTACTTC	TRBJ2-7	NA	TRBV6-5	NA
CSAEEDQGIPYNEQFF	TGCAGCGCCGAGGAGGATCAGGGGATACCCTACAATGAGCAGTTCTTC	TRBJ2-1	NA	TRBV29-1	NA
CASSTLTGGAYGYTF	TGTGCCAGCAGCACTCTGACAGGGGGGGCCTATGGCTACACCTTC	TRBJ1-2	TRBD1	TRBV5-5	few
CSAIVAGVTCEQYF	TGCAGTGCTATAGTAGCGGGGGTGACCTGCGAGCAGTACTTC	TRBJ2-7	TRBD2	TRBV20-1	few
CASSSRASPAQYF	TGTGCCAGCAGCTCCCGAGCATCCCCGGCGCAGTATTTT	TRBJ2-3	NA	TRBV12-3/TRBV12-4	NA
CASSTNSGGVTQYF	TGTGCCAGCAGCACCAATAGCGGGGGGGTTACCCAGTACTTC	TRBJ2-5	TRBD2	TRBV7-2	NA
CSVDVFGGIPNEQFF	TGCAGCGTTGACGTTTTTGGGGGGATCCCCAATGAGCAGTTCTTC	TRBJ2-1	NA	TRBV29-1	NA
CASSFGLADSMGETQYF	TGTGCCAGCAGTTTTGGGCTAGCGGACTCAATGGGAGAGACCCAGTACTTC	TRBJ2-5	TRBD2	TRBV12-3/TRBV12-4	NA
CAWSVQGPYEQYF	TGTGCCTGGAGTGTACAGGGACCCTACGAGCAGTACTTC	TRBJ2-7	NA	TRBV30	NA
CASSLLLAGTYNEQFF	TGCGCCAGCAGCTTGCTACTAGCGGGAACATACAATGAGCAGTTCTTC	TRBJ2-1	TRBD2	TRBV5-1	NA
CASSEAWVGETQYF	TGTGCCAGCAGTGAAGCTTGGGTTGGAGAGACCCAGTACTTC	TRBJ2-5	NA	TRBV2	NA
CASSYSGRSYEQYF	TGTGCCAGCAGCTATAGCGGGAGATCCTACGAGCAGTACTTC	TRBJ2-7	TRBD2	TRBV6-5	NA
CASSSRGDTGIYGYTF	TGTGCCAGCAGCTCCAGGGGGGATACAGGGATCTATGGCTACACCTTC	TRBJ1-2	TRBD1	TRBV7-2	NA
CSARAPEGREGGYTF	TGCAGTGCTAGAGCTCCGGAGGGAAGGGAAGGTGGCTACACCTTC	TRBJ1-2	NA	TRBV20-1	NA
CSVEKAWGYTF	TGCAGCGTTGAAAAGGCGTGGGGCTACACCTTC	TRBJ1-2	NA	TRBV29-1	NA
CSAGARLAGLEQFF	TGCAGCGCCGGAGCCCGACTAGCCGGCCTTGAGCAGTTCTTC	TRBJ2-1	TRBD2	TRBV29-1	NA
CSGQGTFQETQYF	TGCAGTGGACAGGGAACTTTCCAAGAGACCCAGTACTTC	TRBJ2-5	TRBD1	TRBV20-1	NA
CASSLSLRGGYQETQYF	TGTGCCAGCAGCTTGTCTCTTCGCGGGGGCTACCAAGAGACCCAGTACTTC	TRBJ2-5	NA	TRBV7-2	NA
CASMDEGPPYEQYF	TGTGCCAGCATGGATGAGGGCCCCCCCTACGAGCAGTACTTC	TRBJ2-7	NA	TRBV27	NA
CASSRGGLAGVNEQFF	TGTGCCAGCAGTCGCGGGGGACTAGCGGGAGTAAATGAGCAGTTCTTC	TRBJ2-1	TRBD2	TRBV12-3/TRBV12-4	NA
CASRPSGRNEIQYF	TGTGCCAGCCGTCCTAGCGGGAGGAACGAGATTCAGTACTTC	TRBJ2-4	TRBD2	TRBV12-3/TRBV12-4	NA
CAGSSQLADQETQYF	TGTGCCGGCAGTTCCCAACTAGCGGACCAAGAGACCCAGTACTTC	TRBJ2-5	TRBD2	TRBV12-3/TRBV12-4	NA
CSARGEREEFYEQYF	TGCAGTGCTAGAGGGGAGCGGGAGGAATTCTACGAGCAGTACTTC	TRBJ2-7	TRBD2	TRBV20-1	NA
CASRRSEGLSSYNEQFF	TGTGCCAGCAGACGTAGCGAAGGACTAAGCTCCTACAATGAGCAGTTCTTC	TRBJ2-1	NA	TRBV12-3/TRBV12-4	NA
CSAGDFYSNQPQHF	TGCAGTGCTGGGGACTTTTATAGCAATCAGCCCCAGCATTTT	TRBJ1-5	NA	TRBV20-1	NA
CATRLRDSPLHF	TGTGCCACCCGGTTAAGGGATTCACCCCTCCACTTT	TRBJ1-6	NA	TRBV28	NA
CASSLGGRSEQFF	TGCGCCAGCAGCTTGGGGGGAAGGAGCGAGCAGTTCTTC	TRBJ2-1	NA	TRBV5-1	NA
CASSGVRTAYNSPLHF	TGTGCCAGCAGCGGGGTTCGGACAGCGTATAATTCACCCCTCCACTTT	TRBJ1-6	NA	TRBV3-1	few
CSARVPGASNQPQHF	TGCAGTGCTAGAGTGCCAGGGGCTAGCAATCAGCCCCAGCATTTT	TRBJ1-5	NA	TRBV20-1	NA
CASRTVDREDTEAFF	TGTGCCAGCAGGACGGTGGACAGGGAAGACACTGAAGCTTTCTTT	TRBJ1-1	TRBD1	TRBV6-6	few
CASSSLPYATNEKRFF	TGTGCCAGCAGCTCCCTCCCCTATGCAACTAATGAAAAACGGTTTTTT	TRBJ1-4	NA	TRBV7-2	NA
CASRGGYSYEQYF	TGTGCCAGCAGGGGGGGCTACTCCTACGAGCAGTACTTC	TRBJ2-7	NA	TRBV12-3/TRBV12-4	few
CASSFMALAGVLSYNEQFF	TGTGCCAGCAGCTTTATGGCTCTAGCGGGAGTTCTGTCCTACAATGAGCAGTTCTTC	TRBJ2-1	TRBD2	TRBV5-6	once
CASSLAEWGYSGANVLTF	TGTGCCAGCAGCTTAGCTGAATGGGGATACTCTGGGGCCAACGTCCTGACTTTC	TRBJ2-6	NA	TRBV11-3	NA
CSVEPQGRTEAFF	TGCAGCGTTGAACCTCAGGGAAGGACTGAAGCTTTCTTT	TRBJ1-1	NA	TRBV29-1	NA
CASSQRQKDTQYF	TGTGCCAGCAGCCAAAGGCAGAAAGATACGCAGTATTTT	TRBJ2-3	NA	TRBV3-1	NA
CASREGGAYNEQFF	TGTGCCAGCAGGGAAGGGGGCGCCTACAATGAGCAGTTCTTC	TRBJ2-1	TRBD1	TRBV6-4	few
CASSPADRDVYEQYF	TGCGCCAGCAGCCCCGCGGACAGGGATGTGTACGAGCAGTACTTC	TRBJ2-7	TRBD1	TRBV4-1	few
CATQGQEYNEQFF	TGTGCCACTCAAGGACAGGAGTACAATGAGCAGTTCTTC	TRBJ2-1	TRBD1	TRBV10-3	NA
CASTTGSSCEQYF	TGTGCCAGTACCACAGGAAGCTCCTGCGAGCAGTACTTC	TRBJ2-7	NA	TRBV19	NA